The 29 T cell receptor beta chains below were found in one sample sequenced in a study of shared clonotypes between healthy human individuals. CD45RO-negative, CCR7-positively selected cells formed the naive CD8 fraction, excluding terminally differentiated effector memory CD45RA+ cells. Sequencing was performed with immunoSEQ multiplex PCR; in TCRdb, only in-frame clones are kept and a portion is missing. The sample has 2 million to 2.5 million clones, roughly 91% seen once. Material for sequencing was naive CD8+ T cells from PBMCs. The origin of the receptors is a man aged 18 to 30 in good health. Some clones in this sample may be carry-over from other donors' samples.

The chain couples TRBV2 to TRBJ1-5, with D possibly TRBD1 on 5 matching bases. V was cut by 8 bases and J by 4 bases, with 18 bases left in between. The CDR3 runs to 15 residues. Germline V gene data show CDR1 as SNHLY and CDR2 as FYNNEI. CDR3: CASEPGQGLNQPQHF. The CDR3 DNA reads TGTGCCAGCGAGCCCGGGCAGGGACTAAATCAGCCCCAGCATTTT.

With regard to this clone: Additional DNA sequences in this sample encode the identical CDR3. The V call is TRBV7-9, the J call TRBJ2-1; D is undetermined. Germline CDR1 is SEHNR and CDR2 is FQNEAQ (reference sequence). The V and J ends lost 5 bases and 5 bases respectively, with 4 bases between them. The CDR3 covers 11 residues. Written as DNA, the CDR3 is TGTGCCAGCAGCCCTGACAATGAGCAGTTCTTC. Its translation: CASSPDNEQFF.

This clone was detected only once. This specimen includes other DNA sequences encoding the same CDR3. The chain employs TRBV29-1 and TRBJ2-3, with D hard to call. CDR1 is SQVTM and CDR2 is ANQGSEA in the germline V gene. V was pared by 4 bases and J by 1 base, with 3 bases between. This CDR3 has 11 residues. CDR3 sequence reads: CSVVGTDTQYF. The DNA for the CDR3 is TGCAGCGTTGTAGGCACAGATACGCAGTATTTT.

Concerning this clone itself: The CDR3 does not end in the conserved phenylalanine or tryptophan, so this is likely a read error. This rearrangement joins TRBV27 to TRBJ2-7, with D possibly matching TRBD2 (5 bases). Trimming took 3 bases from V and 5 from J, leaving 11 bases between them. Germline V CDR1 and CDR2: MNHEY, SMNVEV (reference sequence). This CDR3 has 13 amino acids. CDR3 sequence reads: CASSFGIAHEQYL. The CDR3 DNA reads as TGTGCCAGCAGTTTCGGGATTGCCCACGAGCAGTACCTC.

J is TRBJ1-4 and V is TRBV7-9; the D gene is possibly TRBD1 (5 bases). V was shortened by 7 bases and J by 4 bases, with 19 bases between the two germline ends. Germline assignment: CDR1 SEHNR and CDR2 FQNEAQ (reference sequence). The CDR3 covers 16 residues. The CDR3 loop is CASIILPLRVNEKLFF. In DNA, the CDR3 is TGTGCCAGCATCATTTTGCCGCTCAGGGTTAATGAAAAACTGTTTTTT.

The gene calls are TRBV5-1 and TRBJ1-5, with 10 bases matching TRBD1. Germline loops: CDR1 SGHRS, CDR2 YFSETQ. The CDR3 extends over 15 amino acids. V lost 4 bases and J lost 5; bases outside the gene matches: 6. The CDR3 spells CASSAGTGVHQPQHF. CDR3 bases: TGCGCCAGCAGCGCCGGGACAGGGGTACATCAGCCCCAGCATTTT.

As for this clone: The identical CDR3 is also encoded by other nucleotide sequences in the sample. The chain uses TRBV7-9 and TRBJ2-7; D assignment may be TRBD1 or TRBD2 (5 bases each). The germline V and J ends were trimmed by 5 bases and 2 bases, with 13 bases remaining between them. Per germline, CDR1 SEHNR and CDR2 FQNEAQ (reference sequence). There are 14 residues in the CDR3. The CDR3 sequence is CASSLGDRPYEQYF. The CDR3 DNA follows: TGTGCCAGCAGCCTCGGGGACCGACCCTACGAGCAGTACTTC.

This sequence joins TRBV7-9 and TRBJ1-1; TRBD1 might be the D (6 bases). The CDR3 spans 15 residues. Trimming shortened V by 8 bases and J by 2 bases, and 18 bases separated the two germline ends. The V gene's germline CDR1 is SEHNR and CDR2 FQNEAQ (reference sequence). DNA for the CDR3: TGTGCCAGCCAACCCCGGAGGGGGGGTAACACTGAAGCTTTCTTT. This translates into CASQPRRGGNTEAFF.

The chain combines TRBV13 with TRBJ2-7; 7 bases line up with TRBD2. Trimming took 5 bases from V and 3 from J; bases not matched to a gene: 13. This CDR3 contains 16 residues. Germline V gene data show CDR1 as PRHDT and CDR2 as FYEKMQ (reference sequence). The CDR3 here is CASSPSRRTRVYEQYF. For the CDR3, the DNA is TGTGCCAGCAGCCCCTCCCGTCGGACTAGGGTCTACGAGCAGTACTTC.

The chain combines TRBV5-1 with TRBJ2-5; 8 nucleotides agree with TRBD2. The CDR3 covers 16 residues. Per the germline V gene, CDR1 is SGHRS and CDR2 is YFSETQ. The V gene end was trimmed by 4 bases and the J gene end by 0 bases; junction bases not matched to a gene: 8. The CDR3 DNA reads TGCGCCAGCAGCCCCACCGGGACTAGAAACCAAGAGACCCAGTACTTC. Its translation: CASSPTGTRNQETQYF. Looking up the rest from reference TRBV5-1 and TRBJ2-5 gives the full variable domain: KAGVTQTPRYLIKTRGQQVTLSCSPISGHRSVSWYQQTPGQGLQFLFEYFSETQRNKGNFPGRFSGRQFSNSRSEMNVSTLELGDSALYLCASSPTGTRNQETQYFGPGTRLLVL.

This clone was counted only a few times. Other DNA sequences from this sample encode an identical CDR3 as well. The genes are TRBV28 and TRBJ1-1; 8 positions agree with TRBD1. The CDR3 is 12 amino acids. Losses at the gene ends were 6 bases for V and 4 bases for J; bases not matched to a gene: 1. Germline values: CDR1 MDHEN, CDR2 SYDVKM. In nucleotides, the CDR3 is TGTGCCAGCAGGGACAGGGCCACTGAAGCTTTCTTT. It yields the protein CASRDRATEAFF.

This chain uses TRBV27 with TRBJ1-2, with 9 bases aligning to TRBD1. CDR3 length: 15 residues. Germline CDR1 MNHEY, CDR2 SMNVEV (reference sequence). V trimming: 4 bases; J trimming: 7 bases; junction bases outside the gene matches: 10. The CDR3 sequence: CASSSMRTGATGYTF. The CDR3 DNA is TGTGCCAGCAGTTCAATGAGGACAGGGGCGACTGGCTACACCTTC.

V usage is TRBV10-3 and J usage is TRBJ2-7; possibly TRBD1 for D (6 bases). The CDR3 runs to 14 residues. Trimming took off 0 bases at V and 3 bases at J, with 9 bases between the two ends. Germline-derived CDR1 and CDR2 are ENHRY and SYGVKD. The CDR3 reads CAISESRGIYEQYF. DNA for the CDR3: TGTGCCATCAGTGAGTCAAGGGGGATCTACGAGCAGTACTTC.

The chain combines TRBV29-1 with TRBJ2-7; TRBD2 matches 11 bases. The V segment lost 7 bases and the J segment 0 bases; nucleotides outside the gene matches: 5. Germline CDR1 SQVTM, CDR2 ANQGSEA. The CDR3 length is 14 residues. CDR3 loop: CSAETSGTSYEQYF. As DNA, the CDR3 is TGCAGCGCCGAGACTAGCGGGACCTCCTACGAGCAGTACTTC.

The CDR3 spells CASSFGRPSTDTQYF. CDR3 sequence (DNA): TGTGCCAGCAGTTTTGGGCGCCCCAGCACAGATACGCAGTATTTT. This chain connects TRBV28 to TRBJ2-3; D is undetermined. The V end was cut by 3 bases, the J end by 0 bases, with 10 bases between. The CDR3 totals 15 residues. Germline-derived CDR1 and CDR2 are MDHEN and SYDVKM. The full variable domain, with the rest looked up from reference TRBV28 and TRBJ2-3, is DVKVTQSSRYLVKRTGEKVFLECVQDMDHENMFWYRQDPGLGLRLIYFSYDVKMKEKGDIPEGYSVSREKKERFSLILESASTNQTSMYLCASSFGRPSTDTQYFGPGTRLTVL.

The V gene is TRBV7-2, the J gene TRBJ2-3, with D unresolved. CDR3 length: 14 amino acids. V was shortened by 2 bases and J by 5 bases, with 11 bases between the two germline ends. CDR1 SGHTA and CDR2 FQGNSA come from the germline V gene. The CDR3 DNA follows: TGTGCCAGCAGCTTATTGGCTCTAGGAGATACGCAGTATTTT. It codes for CASSLLALGDTQYF. Combining the CDR3 with reference TRBV7-2 and TRBJ2-3 gives the whole variable domain GAGVSQSPSNKVTEKGKDVELRCDPISGHTALYWYRQSLGQGLEFLIYFQGNSAPDKSGLPSDRFSAERTGGSVSTLTIQRTQQEDSAVYLCASSLLALGDTQYFGPGTRLTVL.

This chain uses TRBV2 with TRBJ2-3, with TRBD2 identical over 7 bases. CDR1 and CDR2 from the germline V gene are SNHLY and FYNNEI. The CDR3 totals 15 residues. Losses at the gene ends were 7 bases for V and 4 bases for J; bases not matched to a gene: 11. CDR3 DNA: TGTGCCAGCACTGGACTGGCGGGAGTGGCAGATACGCAGTATTTT. This encodes CASTGLAGVADTQYF.

The chain employs TRBV7-2 and TRBJ2-1; 7 bases are a match to TRBD2. CDR1 is SGHTA, CDR2 FQGNSA, per germline. The CDR3 totals 14 residues. The V gene end was trimmed by 4 bases and the J gene end by 4 bases; junction bases not matched to a gene: 4. CDR3 sequence reads: CASSSGLPYNEQFF. Here the CDR3 DNA reads TGTGCCAGCAGCTCGGGACTACCTTACAATGAGCAGTTCTTC.

The J gene is TRBJ2-1, the V gene TRBV29-1, with 9 bases that match TRBD2. The length of the CDR3 is 15 residues. Trimming at V came to 5 bases and at J to 1 base, leaving 6 bases not matched to a gene. Per the germline V gene, CDR1 is SQVTM and CDR2 is ANQGSEA. The CDR3 coding sequence is TGCAGCGTTCCGAATAGCGGGAGTTCCTACAATGAGCAGTTCTTC. This gives the protein CSVPNSGSSYNEQFF.

Of note for this clone: Different DNA sequences within this sample yield the same CDR3. V usage is TRBV27 and J usage is TRBJ2-7, with D maybe TRBD2 (6 bases). Deletions cut 5 bases from V and 2 bases from J, with 13 bases between. This CDR3 has 14 residues. The germline CDR1 and CDR2 sequences are MNHEY and SMNVEV (reference sequence). CDR3 in amino acids: CASSPGGSAYEQYF. In nucleotides, the CDR3 is TGTGCCAGCAGTCCCGGGGGAAGTGCCTACGAGCAGTACTTC.

This clone was seen just once. The chain recombines TRBV5-5 with TRBJ1-1; D is uncertain. V lost 7 bases, J lost 0 bases, and 19 bases lay in between. Germline V CDR1 and CDR2: SGHKS, YYEKEE (reference sequence). The CDR3 has 16 residues. The CDR3 coding sequence is TGTGCCAGCGAAGCCCATAGAGGCGGCATGAACACTGAAGCTTTCTTT. This gives the protein CASEAHRGGMNTEAFF.

V usage is TRBV28 and J usage is TRBJ2-1, with D perhaps matching TRBD2 (6 bases). Germline lookup yields CDR1 MDHEN and CDR2 SYDVKM. The CDR3 is 13 residues long. Trimming removed 7 bases at V and 9 bases at J, with 16 bases between. CDR3 in DNA: TGTGCCAGCATCCAGAACTTGGAGGGTGAGCAGTTCTTC. Translation gives CASIQNLEGEQFF. The full variable domain, its missing parts supplied by reference TRBV28 and TRBJ2-1, is DVKVTQSSRYLVKRTGEKVFLECVQDMDHENMFWYRQDPGLGLRLIYFSYDVKMKEKGDIPEGYSVSREKKERFSLILESASTNQTSMYLCASIQNLEGEQFFGPGTRLTVL.

The chain uses TRBV28 and TRBJ1-5; tentative D call: TRBD1 (5 bases). V gave up 6 bases and J gave up 7 bases, with 25 bases separating them. The CDR3 contains 17 residues. Germline values: CDR1 MDHEN, CDR2 SYDVKM. The CDR3 is CASSPFFTVVRGQPQHF. CDR3 nucleotide sequence: TGTGCCAGCAGCCCCTTCTTTACTGTCGTGAGGGGCCAGCCCCAGCATTTT. The full variable domain, with the rest looked up from reference TRBV28 and TRBJ1-5, is DVKVTQSSRYLVKRTGEKVFLECVQDMDHENMFWYRQDPGLGLRLIYFSYDVKMKEKGDIPEGYSVSREKKERFSLILESASTNQTSMYLCASSPFFTVVRGQPQHFGDGTRLSIL.

The V call is TRBV28, the J call TRBJ2-7, with 11 bases identical to TRBD2. The V gene end was trimmed by 6 bases and the J gene end by 0 bases; junction bases not matched to a gene: 4. Germline V gene lookup returns CDR1 MDHEN and CDR2 SYDVKM. This CDR3 has 15 residues. DNA for the CDR3: TGTGCCAGCAGCAAACTAGCGGGAGACTCCTACGAGCAGTACTTC. Translating gives CASSKLAGDSYEQYF.

This sequence joins TRBV10-3 and TRBJ1-1; 7 nucleotides match TRBD1. Germline V gene sequence: CDR1 ENHRY, CDR2 SYGVKD. V shed 3 bases and J 5 bases; nucleotides not matched to a gene: 9. The CDR3 covers 15 residues. CDR3 region: CAISDLTGERTEAFF. CDR3 nucleotides: TGTGCCATCAGTGACCTAACAGGGGAAAGAACTGAAGCTTTCTTT.

The chain couples TRBV5-1 to TRBJ2-7, with a possible D match to TRBD1 (5 bases). CDR3 length equals 16 residues. From germline, CDR1 is SGHRS and CDR2 YFSETQ. The V end lost 2 bases, the J end lost 2 bases, and 17 bases lay between the germline ends. The CDR3 sequence: CASSLRSRERAYEQYF. In DNA, the CDR3 is TGCGCCAGCAGCTTAAGAAGCAGGGAAAGAGCCTACGAGCAGTACTTC. The full variable domain, in which reference TRBV5-1 and TRBJ2-7 provide the parts outside the CDR3, is KAGVTQTPRYLIKTRGQQVTLSCSPISGHRSVSWYQQTPGQGLQFLFEYFSETQRNKGNFPGRFSGRQFSNSRSEMNVSTLELGDSALYLCASSLRSRERAYEQYFGPGTRLTVT.

This chain connects TRBV15 to TRBJ1-2, with a weak D call TRBD1 (5 bases). Germline V lookup: CDR1 LNHNV, CDR2 YYDKDF (reference sequence). This CDR3 is 19 amino acids long. Trimming took 0 bases from V and 7 from J, leaving 27 bases between them. The CDR3 region is CATSRDPLGGTLPPRGYTF. The CDR3 DNA is TGTGCCACCAGCAGAGATCCATTAGGTGGGACTCTCCCCCCGCGTGGCTACACCTTC.

The chain links TRBV7-8 to TRBJ2-3; 8 bases align to TRBD2. CDR1 is SGHVS and CDR2 is FQNEAQ in the germline V gene. This CDR3 region has 16 residues. V shed 1 base, J shed 0 bases, and the junction held 3 bases outside the gene matches. DNA for the CDR3: TGTGCCAGCAGCTTAGATTCGGGAGGGAGCACAGATACGCAGTATTTT. This translates into CASSLDSGGSTDTQYF.

As for this clone: Other DNA sequences in this specimen translate into the identical CDR3. The CDR3 DNA is TGCAGCGTTGTGGGACAGCAAGAGACCCAGTACTTC. Translation: CSVVGQQETQYF. The chain links TRBV29-1 to TRBJ2-5; 7 bases line up with TRBD1. CDR3 length equals 12 residues. Germline CDR1 SQVTM, CDR2 ANQGSEA. V was clipped by 4 bases and J by 2 bases; unmatched bases: 1.